This is a list of T cell receptor beta chains from one sample in a study of cytomegalovirus exposure and HLA in healthy donors. The table came from immunoSEQ multiplex PCR; TCRdb's copy has only in-frame clones and leaves some out. The repertoire holds some 74,000 clones, with roughly 75% as singletons. The specimen was PBMCs. These TCRs come from a male donor in good health and CMV-seronegative. The CDR3 runs from the conserved cysteine through the conserved F or W. The D gene is left open where the match is weak. Size is stated for part of the rows, as once, few or many counts, or as a class when the clone is expanded.

j_call: TRBJ1-1
d_call: NA
v_call: TRBV7-3
clone_size: NA
cdr3_aa: CASSLHGNTEAFF
cdr3_nt: TGTGCCAGCAGCTTACACGGGAACACTGAAGCTTTCTTT

j_call: TRBJ2-5
d_call: TRBD2
v_call: TRBV30
clone_size: NA
cdr3_aa: CAWGRDQETQYF
cdr3_nt: TGTGCCTGGGGGAGGGACCAAGAGACCCAGTACTTC

j_call: TRBJ2-7
d_call: NA
v_call: TRBV19
clone_size: NA
cdr3_aa: CASGGLPYEQYF
cdr3_nt: TGTGCCAGTGGGGGACTCCCGTACGAGCAGTACTTC

j_call: TRBJ2-1
d_call: TRBD1
v_call: TRBV2
clone_size: NA
cdr3_aa: CASSLDRGSYNEQFF
cdr3_nt: TGTGCCAGCAGTCTAGACAGGGGTTCCTACAATGAGCAGTTCTTC

j_call: TRBJ1-3
d_call: NA
v_call: TRBV30
clone_size: few
cdr3_aa: CAWSSMGSSGNTIYF
cdr3_nt: TGTGCCTGGAGTTCGATGGGGAGCTCTGGAAACACCATATATTTT

j_call: TRBJ2-1
d_call: NA
v_call: TRBV28
clone_size: NA
cdr3_aa: CASSFLATLDNEQFF
cdr3_nt: TGTGCCAGCAGTTTCTTGGCAACCTTGGACAATGAGCAGTTCTTC

j_call: TRBJ1-1
d_call: NA
v_call: TRBV4-1
clone_size: NA
cdr3_aa: CASSTGLDTEAFF
cdr3_nt: TGCGCCAGCAGTACAGGGTTGGACACTGAAGCTTTCTTT

j_call: TRBJ2-7
d_call: TRBD1
v_call: TRBV28
clone_size: NA
cdr3_aa: CASTSSGQATYEQYF
cdr3_nt: TGTGCCAGCACCTCCTCGGGACAGGCCACCTACGAGCAGTACTTC

j_call: TRBJ2-2
d_call: TRBD1
v_call: TRBV19
clone_size: NA
cdr3_aa: CASSEGAIGITGELFF
cdr3_nt: TGTGCCAGTAGCGAGGGGGCTATAGGGATCACCGGGGAGCTGTTTTTT

j_call: TRBJ2-7
d_call: TRBD1
v_call: TRBV27
clone_size: NA
cdr3_aa: CASSSQMGQTYEQYF
cdr3_nt: TGTGCCAGCAGTTCTCAGATGGGACAGACCTACGAGCAGTACTTC

j_call: TRBJ2-5
d_call: NA
v_call: TRBV7-6
clone_size: NA
cdr3_aa: CASSLNSQETQYF
cdr3_nt: TGTGCCAGCAGCTTAAACAGCCAAGAGACCCAGTACTTC

j_call: TRBJ1-5
d_call: NA
v_call: TRBV14
clone_size: NA
cdr3_aa: CASSQMNTSNQPQHF
cdr3_nt: TGTGCCAGCAGCCAAATGAACACTAGCAATCAGCCCCAGCATTTT

j_call: TRBJ2-7
d_call: NA
v_call: TRBV2
clone_size: once
cdr3_aa: CASSGDTPPYEQYF
cdr3_nt: TGTGCCAGCAGTGGGGACACACCCCCCTACGAGCAGTACTTC